These T cell receptor beta chains were read from a single sample in a study of glioma-infiltrating T cells after dendritic cell vaccination. Clones were sequenced by immunoSEQ multiplex PCR, and TCRdb holds only the in-frame ones, with some missing. The sample lists just under 85,000 clones; roughly 89% were seen once. The sample in question was blood, obtained before dendritic cell vaccination. All receptors derive from a human donor with glioblastoma. Both conserved end residues are part of each CDR3. D genes are given only for firm matches. Expanded clones are given a class, and other clones once, few, many or no size at all.

J gene,V gene,D gene,clone size,CDR3 protein,CDR3 DNA
TRBJ2-2,TRBV6-6,NA,NA,CASRDGSYTGELFF,TGTGCCAGCAGAGACGGGTCGTACACCGGGGAGCTGTTTTTT
TRBJ2-2,TRBV6-1,NA,NA,CASSSTRTGELFF,TGTGCCAGCAGTTCAACTAGGACCGGGGAGCTGTTTTTT
TRBJ1-1,TRBV11-3,NA,NA,CASSINGRSTEAFF,TGTGCCAGCAGCATCAATGGGAGGTCCACTGAAGCTTTCTTT
TRBJ2-1,TRBV5-1,TRBD2,NA,CASSFTSDGNEQFF,TGCGCCAGCAGTTTCACTAGCGACGGGAATGAGCAGTTCTTC
TRBJ1-2,TRBV2,NA,NA,CASILQGSYGYTF,TGTGCCAGCATCTTACAGGGATCCTATGGCTACACCTTC
TRBJ2-1,TRBV10-3,TRBD1,NA,CAISATGGRDEQFF,TGTGCCATCAGTGCGACAGGGGGCAGGGATGAGCAGTTCTTC
TRBJ1-6,TRBV2,TRBD1,NA,CASSAGGSSYNSPLHF,TGTGCCAGCAGTGCAGGGGGGAGCTCCTATAATTCACCCCTCCACTTT
TRBJ2-1,TRBV29-1,TRBD2,NA,CSADGGSPNEQFF,TGCAGCGCTGACGGCGGGAGCCCGAATGAGCAGTTCTTC
TRBJ1-2,TRBV9,NA,NA,CASSVATGGGYTF,TGTGCCAGCAGCGTAGCTACGGGGGGTGGCTACACCTTC
TRBJ1-1,TRBV6-1,TRBD1,NA,CASSTTGTENTEAFF,TGTGCCAGCAGTACGACCGGGACAGAGAACACTGAAGCTTTCTTT
TRBJ2-2,TRBV27,NA,NA,CASSSLNTGELFF,TGTGCCAGCAGTTCCTTAAACACCGGGGAGCTGTTTTTT
TRBJ2-7,TRBV5-1,TRBD2,NA,CASSPGGGSSYEQYF,TGCGCCAGCAGCCCTGGGGGGGGTTCCTCCTACGAGCAGTACTTC
TRBJ1-4,TRBV11-1,NA,NA,CASSFEEKLFF,TGTGCCAGCAGCTTCGAGGAAAAACTGTTTTTT
TRBJ2-3,TRBV6-1,TRBD2,NA,CASSVGASGDTDTQYF,TGTGCCAGCAGTGTAGGGGCTAGCGGGGACACAGATACGCAGTATTTT
TRBJ1-1,TRBV6-5,TRBD1,few,CASRRGTGLNTEAFF,TGTGCCAGCAGAAGGGGGACAGGTCTGAACACTGAAGCTTTCTTT
TRBJ1-4,TRBV18,TRBD1,NA,CASSPRQGRNEKLFF,TGTGCCAGCTCACCACGACAGGGTAGGAATGAAAAACTGTTTTTT
TRBJ2-3,TRBV29-1,TRBD2,few,CSVTPTGLARTDTQYF,TGCAGCGTGACCCCCACGGGACTAGCGCGCACAGATACGCAGTATTTT
TRBJ2-7,TRBV29-1,NA,few,CSAGALQGTGEQYF,TGCAGCGCTGGGGCGTTGCAGGGGACGGGGGAGCAGTACTTC
TRBJ1-2,TRBV7-9,TRBD1,NA,CASSEQGGDGYTF,TGTGCCAGCAGCGAACAGGGGGGGGATGGCTACACCTTC
TRBJ2-5,TRBV7-2,TRBD2,NA,CASSSNSGGAFETQYF,TGTGCCAGCAGCTCGAATAGCGGGGGGGCCTTTGAGACCCAGTACTTC
TRBJ2-7,TRBV28,TRBD1,NA,CASRTGGIGEQYF,TGTGCCAGCAGAACAGGGGGCATAGGCGAGCAGTACTTC
TRBJ1-3,TRBV19,NA,NA,CASGGVSGNTIYF,TGTGCCAGCGGCGGGGTTTCTGGAAACACCATATATTTT
TRBJ2-7,TRBV2,NA,NA,CASSSWAEQYF,TGTGCCAGCAGCAGCTGGGCCGAGCAGTACTTC
TRBJ1-1,TRBV9,TRBD1,NA,CASSVGSGGERNTEAFF,TGTGCCAGCAGCGTAGGATCAGGGGGCGAGAGGAACACTGAAGCTTTCTTT
TRBJ1-1,TRBV10-1,NA,few,CASREQGNTEAFF,TGCGCCAGCAGGGAGCAGGGGAACACTGAAGCTTTCTTT
TRBJ1-1,TRBV7-9,TRBD1,NA,CASSLTGGGTEAFF,TGTGCCAGCAGCTTAACAGGGGGAGGGACTGAAGCTTTCTTT
TRBJ1-3,TRBV6-1,TRBD1,once,CASSAKTGGGGNTIYF,TGTGCCAGCAGTGCCAAGACAGGGGGTGGTGGAAACACCATATATTTT
TRBJ1-3,TRBV9,NA,NA,CASSVGGQYSSGNTIYF,TGTGCCAGCAGCGTAGGGGGGCAGTATTCCTCTGGAAACACCATATATTTT
TRBJ2-1,TRBV10-3,TRBD2,NA,CAILQGLAGSNEQFF,TGTGCCATCCTACAAGGACTAGCGGGAAGCAATGAGCAGTTCTTC
TRBJ2-5,TRBV19,TRBD2,once,CASSTGLAGGGETQYF,TGTGCCAGTAGTACTGGACTAGCGGGGGGGGGAGAGACCCAGTACTTC
TRBJ1-1,TRBV6-5,NA,NA,CASSYQGLNTEAFF,TGTGCCAGCAGTTATCAGGGGTTGAACACTGAAGCTTTCTTT
TRBJ2-7,TRBV5-1,TRBD1,NA,CASRAGTGDYEQYF,TGCGCCAGCCGGGCCGGGACAGGGGATTACGAGCAGTACTTC
TRBJ1-1,TRBV2,NA,NA,CASSEGVLGPEAFF,TGTGCCAGCAGTGAAGGGGTCCTGGGGCCTGAAGCTTTCTTT
TRBJ1-5,TRBV28,NA,NA,CASSYAAGRNQPQHF,TGTGCCAGCAGCTACGCGGCTGGTAGGAATCAGCCCCAGCATTTT
TRBJ2-5,TRBV30,NA,NA,CAWSLTAPETQYF,TGTGCCTGGAGCTTAACTGCCCCGGAGACCCAGTACTTC
TRBJ2-1,TRBV4-1,NA,NA,CASSQVGSYGEQFF,TGCGCCAGCAGCCAAGTCGGGAGCTACGGTGAGCAGTTCTTC
TRBJ2-5,TRBV6-1,TRBD1,NA,CASVGQGLGETQYF,TGTGCCAGCGTCGGACAGGGGTTAGGGGAGACCCAGTACTTC
TRBJ1-2,TRBV6-5,TRBD1,NA,CASRRTGRWGYTF,TGTGCCAGCAGACGGACAGGGCGATGGGGCTACACCTTC
TRBJ1-1,TRBV5-6,TRBD1,once,CASTWGQTNTEAFF,TGTGCCAGCACCTGGGGACAGACGAACACTGAAGCTTTCTTT
TRBJ2-2,TRBV7-9,NA,NA,CASSPGQYTGELFF,TGTGCCAGCAGCCCTGGACAGTACACCGGGGAGCTGTTTTTT